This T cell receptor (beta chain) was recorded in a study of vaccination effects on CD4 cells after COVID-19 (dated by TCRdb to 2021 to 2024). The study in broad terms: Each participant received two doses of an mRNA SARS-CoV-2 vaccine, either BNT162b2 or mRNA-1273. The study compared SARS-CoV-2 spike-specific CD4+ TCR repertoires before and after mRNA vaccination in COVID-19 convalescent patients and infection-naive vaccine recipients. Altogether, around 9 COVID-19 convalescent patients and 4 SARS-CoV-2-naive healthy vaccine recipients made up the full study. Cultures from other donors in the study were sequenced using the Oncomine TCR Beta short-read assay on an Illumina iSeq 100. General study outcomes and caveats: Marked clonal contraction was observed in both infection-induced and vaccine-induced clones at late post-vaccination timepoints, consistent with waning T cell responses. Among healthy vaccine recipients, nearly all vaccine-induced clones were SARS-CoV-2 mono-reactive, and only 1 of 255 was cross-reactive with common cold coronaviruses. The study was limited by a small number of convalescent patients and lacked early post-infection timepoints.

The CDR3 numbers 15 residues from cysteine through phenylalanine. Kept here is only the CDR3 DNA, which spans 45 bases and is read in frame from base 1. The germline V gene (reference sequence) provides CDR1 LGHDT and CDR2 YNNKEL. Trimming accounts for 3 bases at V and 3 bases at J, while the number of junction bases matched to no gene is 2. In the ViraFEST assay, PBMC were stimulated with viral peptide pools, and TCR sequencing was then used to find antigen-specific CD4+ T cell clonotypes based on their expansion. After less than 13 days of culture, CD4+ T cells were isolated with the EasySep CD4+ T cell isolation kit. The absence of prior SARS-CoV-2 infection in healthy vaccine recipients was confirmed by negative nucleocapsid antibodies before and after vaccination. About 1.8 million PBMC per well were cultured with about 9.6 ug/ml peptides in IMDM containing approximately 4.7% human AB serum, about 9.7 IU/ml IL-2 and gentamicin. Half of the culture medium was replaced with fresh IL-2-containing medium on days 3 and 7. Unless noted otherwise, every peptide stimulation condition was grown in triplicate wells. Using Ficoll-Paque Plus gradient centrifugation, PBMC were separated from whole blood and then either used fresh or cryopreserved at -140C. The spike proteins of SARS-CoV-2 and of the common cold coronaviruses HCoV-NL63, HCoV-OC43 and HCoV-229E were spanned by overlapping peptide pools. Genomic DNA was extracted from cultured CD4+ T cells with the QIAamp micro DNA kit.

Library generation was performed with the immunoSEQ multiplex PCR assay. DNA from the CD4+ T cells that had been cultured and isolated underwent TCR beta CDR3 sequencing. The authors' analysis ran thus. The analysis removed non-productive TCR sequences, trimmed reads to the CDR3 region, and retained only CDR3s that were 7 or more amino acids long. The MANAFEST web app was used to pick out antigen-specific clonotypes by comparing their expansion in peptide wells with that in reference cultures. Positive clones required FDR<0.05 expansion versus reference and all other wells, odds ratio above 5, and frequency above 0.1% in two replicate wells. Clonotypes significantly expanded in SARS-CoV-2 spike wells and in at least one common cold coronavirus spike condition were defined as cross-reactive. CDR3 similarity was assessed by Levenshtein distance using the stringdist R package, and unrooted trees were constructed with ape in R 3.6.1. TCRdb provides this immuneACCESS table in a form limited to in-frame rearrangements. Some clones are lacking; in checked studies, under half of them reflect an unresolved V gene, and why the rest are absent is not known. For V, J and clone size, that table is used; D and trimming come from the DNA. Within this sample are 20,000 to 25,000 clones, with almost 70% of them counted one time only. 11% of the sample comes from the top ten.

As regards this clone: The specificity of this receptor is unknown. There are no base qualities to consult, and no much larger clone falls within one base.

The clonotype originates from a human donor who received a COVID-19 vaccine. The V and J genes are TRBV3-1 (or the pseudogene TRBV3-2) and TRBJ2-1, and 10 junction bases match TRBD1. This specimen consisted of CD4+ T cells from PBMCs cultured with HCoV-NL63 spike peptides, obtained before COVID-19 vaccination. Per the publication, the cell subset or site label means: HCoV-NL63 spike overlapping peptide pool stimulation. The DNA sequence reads TGTGCCAGCAGCCAGGACAGGGGGAACTACAATGAGCAGTTCTTC. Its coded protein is CASSQDRGNYNEQFF.